The clone carrying this T cell receptor beta chain was detected many times. Its antigen is still unknown. The read ends 3 residues before the CDR3 terminus; that terminus is restored from the germline J gene. Sequenced by immunoSEQ multiplex PCR; TCRdb stores in-frame clones only, minus some. This table holds more than 35,000 clones with no singletons; the top ten claim around 1%. This sample is drawn from a study of T cell clonality in common variable immunodeficiency. Study conclusions and caveats: Reportedly, TCR beta sequences from common variable immunodeficiency showed fewer deletions and N-nucleotide insertions. CVID subjects shared fewer TCRbeta clones than healthy controls did.

CDR3 size: 17 residues. Germline CDR1 is SGHTA and CDR2 is FQGTGA. Trimming removed 0 bases from V and 7 bases from J; junction bases left unmatched: 11. Input material: peripheral blood mononuclear cells. The V call is TRBV7-3, the J call TRBJ2-1; TRBD2 matches at 8 bases. The receptor comes from a person between 18 and 69 years old in good health. CDR3 in amino acids: CASSLTFWTSSLNEQFF. The sequenced CDR3 bases are TGTGCCAGCAGCTTAACATTTTGGACTAGCAGTTTAAATGAG.